These T cell receptor beta chains were read from a single sample in a study of blood T cell repertoires in COVID-19. Using immunoSEQ multiplex PCR, the repertoire was profiled, and TCRdb retains in-frame clones only, with some absent. The data show about 330,000 clones, 87% seen once. Sequences were obtained from PBMCs or T cells enriched from blood (not recorded which). The origin of the receptors is a woman between 25 and 40 years old who had recovered from COVID-19. The CDR3 runs from the conserved cysteine through the conserved F or W. The order of the fields is J gene, D gene, V gene, clone size, CDR3 DNA, CDR3 protein. The D gene is left open where the match is weak. A row's size may be missing; if present it is once, few, many or a size class.

J: TRBJ2-3
D: TRBD2
V: TRBV2
size: -
DNA: TGTGCCAGCAGTGGTATAAAGACTAGCGGAACTAGCACAGATACGCAGTATTTT
CDR3: CASSGIKTSGTSTDTQYF

J: TRBJ2-3
D: TRBD2
V: TRBV11-2
size: once
DNA: TGTGCCAGCAGCTTAGATACTAGCGGATACACAGATACGCAGTATTTT
CDR3: CASSLDTSGYTDTQYF

J: TRBJ1-3
D: -
V: TRBV7-2
size: -
DNA: TGTGCCAGCAGGAGGGAAGCTGGAAACACCATATATTTT
CDR3: CASRREAGNTIYF

J: TRBJ2-1
D: -
V: TRBV11-1
size: -
DNA: TGTGCCAGCAGCCCAACAGGGTACAATGAGCAGTTCTTC
CDR3: CASSPTGYNEQFF

J: TRBJ1-1
D: -
V: TRBV5-1
size: -
DNA: TGCGCCAGCACCCCCGGGGGGAACACTGAAGCTTTCTTT
CDR3: CASTPGGNTEAFF

J: TRBJ1-2
D: -
V: TRBV7-9
size: -
DNA: TGTGCCAGCAGCTTAGAAGGGGTCGGCTACACCTTC
CDR3: CASSLEGVGYTF

J: TRBJ1-2
D: TRBD1
V: TRBV5-4
size: -
DNA: TGTGCCAGCAGCTTGACAGGGGAGGACTATGGCTACACCTTC
CDR3: CASSLTGEDYGYTF

J: TRBJ1-3
D: -
V: TRBV20-1
size: -
DNA: TGCAGTGCGCCCTCTAGAAACACCATATATTTT
CDR3: CSAPSRNTIYF

J: TRBJ1-5
D: TRBD1
V: TRBV27
size: -
DNA: TGTGCCCACACGAGGGACAGGGGCAATCAGCCCCAGCATTTT
CDR3: CAHTRDRGNQPQHF

J: TRBJ2-1
D: TRBD2
V: TRBV2
size: once
DNA: TGTGCCAGCAGTGGAGGTAGCGGGGGGGACAATGAGCAGTTCTTC
CDR3: CASSGGSGGDNEQFF

J: TRBJ1-4
D: -
V: TRBV9
size: -
DNA: TGTGCCAGCAGCGTAGGCAGGGCAACTAATGAAAAACTGTTTTTT
CDR3: CASSVGRATNEKLFF

J: TRBJ1-1
D: -
V: TRBV30
size: -
DNA: TGTGCCTCGGACAGACCGAACACTGAAGCTTTCTTT
CDR3: CASDRPNTEAFF

J: TRBJ2-1
D: -
V: TRBV3-1/TRBV3-2
size: -
DNA: TGTGCCAGCAGCCAGGGGCCAGGATGGAATGAGCAGTTCTTC
CDR3: CASSQGPGWNEQFF

J: TRBJ1-3
D: -
V: TRBV6-2/TRBV6-3
size: -
DNA: TGTGCCAGCAGTTCCCGGAGGGGCTCTGGAAACACCATATATTTT
CDR3: CASSSRRGSGNTIYF

J: TRBJ1-1
D: TRBD1
V: TRBV5-6
size: -
DNA: TGTGCCAGCAGCCGGATCCGGGACAGGACTCCTGAAGCTTTCTTT
CDR3: CASSRIRDRTPEAFF

J: TRBJ1-6
D: -
V: TRBV7-2
size: -
DNA: TGTGCCAGCAGCTTAGTACAGGGCGCTTCACCCCTCCACTTT
CDR3: CASSLVQGASPLHF

J: TRBJ1-2
D: TRBD1
V: TRBV14
size: -
DNA: TGTGCCAGCAGCCAAATTTTGGGCGATTGGACAGGGGACGGCTACACCTTC
CDR3: CASSQILGDWTGDGYTF

J: TRBJ1-3
D: -
V: TRBV6-1
size: -
DNA: TGTGCCAGCAGTGAAGAACCAATCCGGGGAAACACCATATATTTT
CDR3: CASSEEPIRGNTIYF

J: TRBJ1-1
D: TRBD1
V: TRBV7-9
size: -
DNA: TGTGCCAGCACCCAACAGGGGACGGACACTGAAGCTTTCTTT
CDR3: CASTQQGTDTEAFF

J: TRBJ2-3
D: TRBD2
V: TRBV7-2
size: -
DNA: TGTGCCAGCAGCTTAGCCCGGACTAGCGGGTACTTTAATACGCAGTATTTT
CDR3: CASSLARTSGYFNTQYF

J: TRBJ2-5
D: TRBD2
V: TRBV18
size: -
DNA: TGTGCCAGCTCAGAACTAGCGCAAGAGACCCAGTACTTC
CDR3: CASSELAQETQYF

J: TRBJ1-6
D: -
V: TRBV19
size: -
DNA: TGTGCCACAAGAGATGGACAGACTAATTCACCCCTCCACTTT
CDR3: CATRDGQTNSPLHF

J: TRBJ1-6
D: -
V: TRBV14
size: -
DNA: TGTGCCAGCAGCCAGGACACGAGCTCCTATAATTCACCCCTCCACTTT
CDR3: CASSQDTSSYNSPLHF

J: TRBJ1-2
D: TRBD1
V: TRBV5-4
size: -
DNA: TGTGCCAGCAGCCCAATTGGTCTGGGACAGGGGGACTATGGCTACACCTTC
CDR3: CASSPIGLGQGDYGYTF

J: TRBJ1-6
D: TRBD1
V: TRBV6-5
size: -
DNA: TGTGCCAGCACCCGGGACAGGGATTCACCCCTCCACTTT
CDR3: CASTRDRDSPLHF

J: TRBJ2-1
D: -
V: TRBV5-1
size: -
DNA: TGCGCCAGCAGCTTATCCGGAGGGATAAACAATGAGCAGTTCTTC
CDR3: CASSLSGGINNEQFF

J: TRBJ2-7
D: TRBD1
V: TRBV6-5
size: -
DNA: TGTGCCACCCCGGGACAGGGTGTGTACGAGCAGTACTTC
CDR3: CATPGQGVYEQYF

J: TRBJ1-1
D: -
V: TRBV6-5
size: -
DNA: TGTGCCAGCACCCCGACAGACCGTCACACTGAAGCTTTCTTT
CDR3: CASTPTDRHTEAFF

J: TRBJ1-6
D: -
V: TRBV2
size: -
DNA: TGTGCCAGCGGAGGAGATGATTCACCCCTCCACTTT
CDR3: CASGGDDSPLHF

J: TRBJ1-2
D: -
V: TRBV5-1
size: -
DNA: TGCGCCAGCAGCCCCCGGGACGTTGGGGGCGGCCCTACCGCCTATGGCTACACCTTC
CDR3: CASSPRDVGGGPTAYGYTF

J: TRBJ2-5
D: TRBD1
V: TRBV9
size: -
DNA: TGTGCCAGCAGCGTAGGTCAGGGGGTAGAAGAGACCCAGTACTTC
CDR3: CASSVGQGVEETQYF